One sample yielded the 16 T cell receptor beta chains listed below, sequenced in a study of blood T cell repertoires in COVID-19. Clones were sequenced by immunoSEQ multiplex PCR, and TCRdb holds only the in-frame ones, with some missing. The profile shows roughly 140,000 clones, approximately 90% of them singletons. Sequences were obtained from peripheral blood. The source is a woman in her seventies with acute or convalescent COVID-19.

The chain is built from TRBV3-1 (or the pseudogene TRBV3-2) and TRBJ2-3; 13 positions match TRBD2. CDR1 and CDR2 (germline): LGHDT, YNNKEL (reference sequence). V was clipped by 6 bases and J by 7 bases; unmatched bases: 7. There are 15 residues in the CDR3. This CDR3 reads CASRLTSGGANTQYF. DNA for the CDR3: TGTGCCAGCAGACTTACTAGCGGGGGGGCAAATACGCAGTATTTT.

The chain is built from TRBV27 and TRBJ1-2; D may be TRBD1 (6 bases). Germline V gene sequence: CDR1 MNHEY, CDR2 SMNVEV (reference sequence). V was shortened by 6 bases and J by 6 bases, with 17 bases between the two germline ends. The CDR3 spans 14 residues. This CDR3 reads CASRRNNYRDGYTF. The CDR3 DNA reads as TGTGCCAGCAGGCGTAATAATTACAGGGATGGCTACACCTTC.

The chain joins TRBV11-2 to TRBJ2-7; D ambiguous. The CDR3 length is 13 residues. The V gene's germline CDR1 is SGHAT and CDR2 FQNNGV. Trimming took off 0 bases at V and 3 bases at J, with 6 bases between the two ends. As DNA, the CDR3 is TGTGCCAGCAGCTTAGATTCTAACTACGAGCAGTACTTC. Translated, it gives CASSLDSNYEQYF.

The chain joins TRBV28 to TRBJ1-3, with a possible D match to TRBD1 (5 bases). CDR1 and CDR2 (germline): MDHEN, SYDVKM. The CDR3 runs 15 residues. V was pared by 7 bases and J by 1 base, with 14 bases between. The CDR3 DNA sequence: TGTGCCAGCACCCGCGGGGGGAGGTCTGGAAACACCATATATTTT. This gives the protein CASTRGGRSGNTIYF.

The rearrangement joins TRBV28 to TRBJ1-1; D is possibly TRBD1 (5 bases). The CDR3 runs 13 residues. Germline lookup yields CDR1 MDHEN and CDR2 SYDVKM. V was trimmed by 6 bases and J by 3 bases, leaving 11 bases between them. The CDR3 spells CASSRQIYTEAFF. The CDR3 DNA reads TGTGCCAGCAGCCGACAGATATACACTGAAGCTTTCTTT. The variable domain in full, with the rest retrieved from reference TRBV28 and TRBJ1-1, is DVKVTQSSRYLVKRTGEKVFLECVQDMDHENMFWYRQDPGLGLRLIYFSYDVKMKEKGDIPEGYSVSREKKERFSLILESASTNQTSMYLCASSRQIYTEAFFGQGTRLTVV.

This chain connects TRBV11-1 to TRBJ1-1; perhaps TRBD1 as D (5 bases). V shed 5 bases and J shed 1 base, with 8 bases lying between them. The CDR3 has 13 residues. Germline lookup yields CDR1 SGHAT and CDR2 FQDESV (reference sequence). Here the CDR3 DNA reads TGTGCCAGCAGCCGGCAGGGGAACACTGAAGCTTTCTTT. Amino acids: CASSRQGNTEAFF.

The chain has TRBV19 and TRBJ2-7, with 8 bases identical to TRBD1. The V and J ends lost 5 bases and 4 bases, in that order; junction bases with no gene match: 10. CDR1 is LNHDA, CDR2 SQIVND, per germline (reference sequence). The CDR3 runs to 15 residues. CDR3 sequence reads: CASSRTGTGPYEQYF. The CDR3 DNA follows: TGTGCCAGTAGTCGGACCGGGACAGGACCTTACGAGCAGTACTTC.

The V and J genes are TRBV6-5 and TRBJ1-4; no definite D call. Trimming took 5 bases from V and 4 from J, leaving 8 bases between them. The CDR3 has 13 amino acids. In germline, CDR1 is MNHEY, CDR2 SVGAGI. CDR3 protein: CASSPRLNEKLFF. The CDR3 coding sequence is TGTGCCAGCAGTCCGCGCCTTAATGAAAAACTGTTTTTT.

The chain combines TRBV21-1 with TRBJ2-5; the D segment call TRBD1 is taken from the table without a DNA check. TRBV21-1 has pseudogene status. The CDR3 runs to 15 residues. DNA for the CDR3: TGTGCCAGCAGCAAAGGGGGCACTGGACAAGAGACCCAGTACTTC. Its translation is CASSKGGTGQETQYF.

The chain couples TRBV4-1 to TRBJ1-5, with TRBD1 matching over 9 bases. The ends lost 0 bases at V and 6 bases at J; junction bases unmatched: 3. The length of the CDR3 is 15 residues. Germline loops: CDR1 MGHRA, CDR2 YSYEKL. The CDR3 sequence: CASSQEDRGSQPQHF. The CDR3 DNA sequence: TGCGCCAGCAGCCAAGAGGACAGGGGTAGTCAGCCCCAGCATTTT.

This clone appeared once. The rearrangement joins TRBV11-2 to TRBJ1-2; possible D gene TRBD1, 6 bases. The CDR3 extends over 12 amino acids. Trimming removed 3 bases at V and 8 bases at J, with 10 bases between. Germline CDR1 is SGHAT and CDR2 is FQNNGV. CDR3 sequence (DNA): TGTGCCAGCAGCTTGACAGGAAAGGGCTACACCTTC. Protein product: CASSLTGKGYTF.

This rearrangement joins TRBV15 to TRBJ1-6; D perhaps matches TRBD1 (5 bases). Trimming cost V 0 bases and J 10 bases, with 16 bases left between them. CDR1 and CDR2 (germline): LNHNV, YYDKDF (reference sequence). CDR3 length: 16 residues. In DNA form, the CDR3 reads TGTGCCACCAGCAGAGATCAGGGTACAAGGCCGTCACCCCTCCACTTT. It yields the protein CATSRDQGTRPSPLHF.

The rearrangement uses TRBV19 and TRBJ1-1; TRBD1 matches 7 bases. The V segment lost 9 bases and the J segment 1 base; nucleotides outside the gene matches: 5. The CDR3 length is 13 residues. Germline CDR1 and CDR2: LNHDA and SQIVND (reference sequence). The CDR3 DNA reads as TGTGCCAGCCAGACAGGGAGGAACACTGAAGCTTTCTTT. Translation gives CASQTGRNTEAFF.

The V call is TRBV7-3, the J call TRBJ1-2, with D hard to call. Germline CDR1 is SGHTA and CDR2 is FQGTGA. This CDR3 has 13 residues. Trimming removed 5 bases at V and 5 bases at J, with 12 bases between. This CDR3 is CASSPGGGYGYTF. In DNA, the CDR3 is TGTGCCAGCAGCCCGGGAGGAGGATATGGCTACACCTTC.

V and J are TRBV24-1 and TRBJ1-5; D may be TRBD1 (5 bases). The ends were cut back, 7 bases at V and 0 bases at J, with 15 bases in the middle. Per germline, CDR1 KGHDR and CDR2 SFDVKD. The CDR3 totals 16 residues. CDR3: CATSGGGSYSNQPQHF. The CDR3 DNA sequence: TGTGCCACCAGCGGCGGGGGGTCCTATAGCAATCAGCCCCAGCATTTT.

The V and J genes are TRBV7-2 and TRBJ2-1; perhaps TRBD1 as D (6 bases). Germline loops: CDR1 SGHTA, CDR2 FQGNSA. Trimming took 5 bases from V and 3 from J, leaving 17 bases between them. This CDR3 is 16 amino acids long. In DNA form, the CDR3 reads TGTGCCAGCAGCCCTCCAGACAGGCGAAACTACAATGAGCAGTTCTTC. Its translation is CASSPPDRRNYNEQFF.